The 15 T cell receptor beta chains listed next were all sequenced from one sample in a study of neurological immune-mediated disorders. This sample's time point: longitudinal time-point 3. TCRdb analysed the 5' RACE reads with MiXCR anew, one entry per CDR3 protein. The sample lists roughly 45,000 distinct CDR3 sequences; 13% were seen once. Material: PBMCs. Every receptor here comes from a man under 40 in good health.

This clonotype has a count of ten or more. V and J are TRBV29-1 and TRBJ2-2; D possibly matches TRBD1 or TRBD2 (5 bases each). The CDR3 consists of 13 residues. From germline, CDR1 is SQVTM and CDR2 ANQGSEA. V was shortened by 3 bases and J by 3 bases, with 8 bases between the two germline ends. The CDR3 spells CSVERGDTGELFF. CDR3 DNA: TGCAGCGTTGAGAGGGGAGACACCGGGGAGCTGTTTTTT.

This clonotype was seen a handful of times. This chain joins TRBV19 and TRBJ2-1; TRBD1 matches at 9 bases. Trimming removed 8 bases from V and 8 bases from J; junction bases left unmatched: 7. Germline CDR1 and CDR2: LNHDA and SQIVND (reference sequence). This CDR3 spans 13 amino acids. CDR3 nucleotide sequence: TGTGCCAGTCAGGTACAGGGGGCGCATGAGCAGTTCTTC. Its protein is CASQVQGAHEQFF.

The genes are TRBV29-1 and TRBJ1-4, with TRBD1 matching 8 bases. Per germline, CDR1 SQVTM and CDR2 ANQGSEA. V dropped 6 bases and J dropped 6; count of bases not matched to a gene: 9. The CDR3 covers 14 residues. The CDR3 nucleotides are TGCAGCGTGGCCGGGACAGGTGAAGATGAAAAACTGTTTTTT. Its protein is CSVAGTGEDEKLFF.

This clonotype was recorded many times. One end of the junction is discordant with germline, which a read error may explain. The rearrangement links TRBV20-1 to TRBJ1-1, with 10 bases fitting TRBD1. Per germline, CDR1 DFQATT and CDR2 SNEGSKA (reference sequence). This CDR3 region has 13 residues. CDR3 DNA: TGCAGTGCTACCTCCGGGACAGGGGTCAGCGGGATCTTT. Amino acids: CSATSGTGVSGIF.

This clonotype was counted many times. The chain has TRBV28 and TRBJ2-1, with TRBD2 identical over 12 bases. The CDR3 runs to 23 residues. Looked up from germline, CDR1 is MDHEN and CDR2 is SYDVKM. The ends lost 7 bases at V and 1 base at J; junction bases unmatched: 26. Here the CDR3 reads CASNHSPHPRLAGGPESYNEQFF. CDR3 bases: TGTGCCAGCAACCATTCTCCCCATCCCCGTCTAGCGGGAGGGCCCGAATCCTACAATGAGCAGTTCTTC.

In its sample, this clonotype was seen many times. The V call is TRBV12-3 or TRBV12-4, the J call TRBJ2-2; the D is unclear. This CDR3 spans 13 amino acids. Written as DNA, the CDR3 is TGTGGTTACGCGGAGCAGAACACCGGGGAGCTGTTTTTT. It yields the protein CGYAEQNTGELFF.

This clonotype was seen at least ten times. The chain combines TRBV29-1 with TRBJ1-1; 7 nucleotides line up with TRBD1. The CDR3 spans 12 residues. CDR1 and CDR2 from the germline V gene are SQVTM and ANQGSEA. V lost 7 bases and J lost 4; bases outside the gene matches: 6. The CDR3 loop is CSADREITEAFF. The CDR3 DNA reads as TGCAGCGCTGACAGGGAGATCACTGAAGCTTTCTTT.

This clonotype was counted many times. The CDR3 reads CASSLQEGTLREKLFF. CDR3 bases: TGTGCCAGCAGCTTGCAAGAGGGGACCCTCCGCGAAAAACTGTTTTTT. This chain connects TRBV7-8 to TRBJ1-4, with TRBD1 as a possible D gene (5 bases). Germline CDR1 and CDR2: SGHVS and FQNEAQ. The CDR3 is 16 amino acids. Between the trimmed V and J ends, which lost 3 bases and 8 bases, there was a span of 19 bases.

This clonotype showed up many times. The chain joins TRBV30 to TRBJ2-4; perhaps D is TRBD1 or TRBD2 (7 bases each). The CDR3 is made up of 13 amino acids. CDR1 is GTSNPN, CDR2 SVGIG, per germline (reference sequence). The V and J ends lost 0 bases and 14 bases respectively, with 17 bases between them. This CDR3 reads CAWSVQRDSDKYF. The CDR3 region has the DNA TGTGCCTGGAGTGTACAGCGGGACAGTGACAAGTACTTC.

This clonotype was observed at least ten times. The rearrangement uses TRBV29-1 and TRBJ2-7; no clear D. The length of the CDR3 is 12 residues. Trimming pared 4 bases from V and 4 bases from J, leaving 11 bases between. Looked up from germline, CDR1 is SQVTM and CDR2 is ANQGSEA. The CDR3 spells CSVAGIGYEQYF. The DNA for the CDR3 is TGCAGCGTTGCAGGTATCGGGTACGAGCAGTACTTC.

This clonotype was detected ten times or more. The V call is TRBV14, the J call TRBJ2-7; 7 positions agree with TRBD1. The CDR3 length is 13 residues. Germline V gives CDR1 SGHDN, CDR2 FVKESK. V was clipped by 4 bases and J by 3 bases; unmatched bases: 3. CDR3 in amino acids: CASSRQGVYEQYF. CDR3 in DNA: TGTGCCAGCAGCCGCCAGGGGGTCTACGAGCAGTACTTC.

This clonotype was picked up many times. The gene calls are TRBV24-1 and TRBJ1-5; the D is unclear. V was shortened by 0 bases and J by 5 bases, with 7 bases between the two germline ends. Germline V lookup: CDR1 KGHDR, CDR2 SFDVKD. The length of the CDR3 is 14 residues. The chain's CDR3 is CATSDLAFDQPQHF. DNA for the CDR3: TGTGCCACCAGTGATTTGGCTTTTGATCAGCCCCAGCATTTT.

This clonotype has at least ten counts. The CDR3 spells CASSRSSGPSYEQYF. Here the CDR3 DNA reads TGTGCCAGCAGCCGGAGTAGCGGGCCCTCCTACGAGCAGTACTTC. The chain couples TRBV7-2 to TRBJ2-7, with 7 bases fitting TRBD2. The CDR3 spans 15 residues. Per the germline V gene, CDR1 is SGHTA and CDR2 is FQGNSA. Trimming took 5 bases from V and 0 from J; bases not matched to a gene: 7. Variable domain in full (rest from reference TRBV7-2 and TRBJ2-7): GAGVSQSPSNKVTEKGKDVELRCDPISGHTALYWYRQSLGQGLEFLIYFQGNSAPDKSGLPSDRFSAERTGGSVSTLTIQRTQQEDSAVYLCASSRSSGPSYEQYFGPGTRLTVT.

This clonotype was observed at least ten times. V and J are TRBV20-1 and TRBJ2-3; 7 positions agree with TRBD2. The CDR3 totals 15 residues. Trimming removed 6 bases from V and 5 bases from J; junction bases left unmatched: 14. Germline CDR1 DFQATT, CDR2 SNEGSKA (reference sequence). The CDR3: CSAAPVGGLGDTQYF. DNA for the CDR3: TGCAGTGCGGCACCGGTGGGAGGGCTCGGAGATACGCAGTATTTT.

This clonotype has ten or more counts. V is TRBV5-1 and J is TRBJ2-4, with D unclear. This CDR3 spans 16 amino acids. Germline V gene lookup returns CDR1 SGHRS and CDR2 YFSETQ. The germline V and J ends were trimmed by 0 bases and 0 bases, with 10 bases remaining between them. The CDR3 reads CASSLDFELAKNIQYF. In DNA form, the CDR3 reads TGCGCCAGCAGCTTGGATTTCGAACTAGCCAAAAACATTCAGTACTTC.